This is a list of T cell receptor beta chains from one sample in a study of cytomegalovirus exposure and HLA in healthy donors. Only in-frame clones appear in the TCRdb table, and some are missing; sequencing was by immunoSEQ multiplex PCR. The data hold a few hundred thousand clones, with around 85% observed a single time. Material for sequencing was PBMCs. The receptor source for this set is a woman younger than 35 in good health and CMV-seronegative. Each CDR3 is given with its conserved first and last residue. The D gene is left open where the match is weak. The size entry is marked missing in some rows and otherwise reads once, few, many or a size class.

clone size	D gene	J gene	V gene	CDR3 DNA	CDR3 protein
NA	TRBD2	TRBJ2-7	TRBV4-1	TGCGCCAGCAGCCAGCGGACTAGCGGGAGTTACGAGCAGTACTTC	CASSQRTSGSYEQYF
NA	NA	TRBJ2-7	TRBV7-6	TGTGCCAGCAGCTTAAACCAGGGATACAACTACGAGCAGTACTTC	CASSLNQGYNYEQYF
NA	TRBD2	TRBJ2-1	TRBV19	TGTGCCAGTAGTAGGACTAGCGCCTACAATGAGCAGTTCTTC	CASSRTSAYNEQFF
NA	TRBD1	TRBJ1-5	TRBV6-5	TGTGCCAGCAGTCCCAGAACACAGGGGAGTCAGCCCCAGCATTTT	CASSPRTQGSQPQHF
NA	NA	TRBJ2-1	TRBV5-1	TGCGCCAGCAGCTGGTGGTCGAGGAATGAGCAGTTCTTC	CASSWWSRNEQFF
NA	NA	TRBJ2-7	TRBV2	TGTGCCAGCAGTGACCTCTTGGACAGCTTGGAGCAGTACTTC	CASSDLLDSLEQYF
NA	TRBD1	TRBJ2-7	TRBV7-2	TGTGCCAGCAGTTTCCAGGGACAGGGTTCCTACGAGCAGTACTTC	CASSFQGQGSYEQYF
NA	NA	TRBJ1-5	TRBV27	TGTGCCAGCAGTCCCCCAGGGTTTAGCAATCAGCCCCAGCATTTT	CASSPPGFSNQPQHF
NA	TRBD1	TRBJ1-1	TRBV28	TGTGCCAGCAGCCCACCGGGACAGGGAAGCGTGGCTTTCTTT	CASSPPGQGSVAFF
NA	NA	TRBJ1-3	TRBV25-1	TGTGCCAGCAGTGAATATCCGGGATCTGGAAACACCATATATTTT	CASSEYPGSGNTIYF
NA	NA	TRBJ2-5	TRBV30	TGTGCCTGGAGCCCGGGGGAGACCCAGTACTTC	CAWSPGETQYF
once	NA	TRBJ2-1	TRBV7-8	TGTGCCAGCAGCTTGGGGACAGGGAAGCGGGAGGGAGTGTTCAAGGAGCAGTTCTTC	CASSLGTGKREGVFKEQFF
NA	NA	TRBJ1-5	TRBV6-1	TGTGCCAGCAGTGAAGTTAGCGGTAGCAATCAGCCCCAGCATTTT	CASSEVSGSNQPQHF
NA	NA	TRBJ2-3	TRBV10-3	TGTGCCATCAGTGTTTCGGACACGAGCACAGATACGCAGTATTTT	CAISVSDTSTDTQYF
NA	TRBD2	TRBJ2-5	TRBV11-1	TGTGCCAGCAGCTTAGCGGTAGCGGGAGAGGAAGAGACCCAGTACTTC	CASSLAVAGEEETQYF
NA	TRBD1	TRBJ2-7	TRBV30	TGTGCCTGGAGTAATCGAGGGGGCTTGGACGAGCAGTACTTC	CAWSNRGGLDEQYF
few	TRBD1	TRBJ1-5	TRBV6-1	TGTGCCAGCAGTTGGACAGGGGGCAATCAGCCCCAGCATTTT	CASSWTGGNQPQHF
NA	NA	TRBJ1-2	TRBV2	TGTGCCAGCAACAAGGGGGACTATGGCTACACCTTC	CASNKGDYGYTF
NA	NA	TRBJ1-2	TRBV4-1	TGCGCCAGCAGCCAAGATGATGGACAAATTAACTATGGCTACACCTTC	CASSQDDGQINYGYTF
NA	NA	TRBJ1-2	TRBV7-9	TGTGCCAGCAGCTTAACCCCCAGGCCTGAGGGCTACACCTTC	CASSLTPRPEGYTF
NA	NA	TRBJ1-1	TRBV28	TGTGCCAGCCGAGAGGGACTCATGAACACTGAAGCTTTCTTT	CASREGLMNTEAFF
NA	TRBD1	TRBJ1-4	TRBV30	TGTGCCTGGAGTGTAACAGGGGATGAAAAACTGTTTTTT	CAWSVTGDEKLFF
NA	NA	TRBJ1-1	TRBV27	TGTGCCAGCAGTTTATACTTCTCGGAAGGGGGTAACACTGAAGCTTTCTTT	CASSLYFSEGGNTEAFF
NA	NA	TRBJ2-1	TRBV6-6	TGTGCCAGCAGTCAATCCCTTTCCCGCGGGGAGCAGTTCTTC	CASSQSLSRGEQFF
NA	NA	TRBJ1-2	TRBV18	TGTGCCAGCTCACCAACACAGATCTATGGCTACACCTTC	CASSPTQIYGYTF
NA	TRBD1	TRBJ2-1	TRBV10-1	TGCGCCAGCAGTGAGTTTGGTAAGGACAGGGACAATGAGCAGTTCTTC	CASSEFGKDRDNEQFF
NA	TRBD1	TRBJ2-7	TRBV6-5	TGTGCCAGCAGTTACAGGGACAGATCCTACGAGCAGTACTTC	CASSYRDRSYEQYF
NA	TRBD1	TRBJ1-1	TRBV4-3	TGCGCCAGCAGCCAATACAGGGGCAGAAACACTGAAGCTTTCTTT	CASSQYRGRNTEAFF
NA	NA	TRBJ2-5	TRBV18	TGTGCCAGCTCACCCCCCCGGGATGTGTGGGGTTGGGAGACCCAGTACTTC	CASSPPRDVWGWETQYF
NA	NA	TRBJ1-5	TRBV6-1	TGTGCCAGCAGTGAGAGGCGACTCGGACAGACTAGCAATCAGCCCCAGCATTTT	CASSERRLGQTSNQPQHF
NA	TRBD1	TRBJ1-2	TRBV7-2	TGTGCCAGCAACCCGGGACAGGGGGTAGATATCTATGGCTACACCTTC	CASNPGQGVDIYGYTF
NA	TRBD1	TRBJ2-1	TRBV28	TGTGCCAGCAGTTTAGGACAGGCCAATGAGCAGTTCTTC	CASSLGQANEQFF
few	TRBD1	TRBJ1-2	TRBV19	TGTGCCAGTAGGATTCCTGGACAGGGGAAGGGAGGCGGCACCTTC	CASRIPGQGKGGGTF
NA	NA	TRBJ2-1	TRBV29-1	TGCAGCGTTCTAGGGGGATCCTACAATGAGCAGTTCTTC	CSVLGGSYNEQFF
NA	TRBD2	TRBJ2-7	TRBV6-5	TGTGCCAGCAGAGCCCCGGGACTAGCGAGCTACGAGCAGTACTTC	CASRAPGLASYEQYF
NA	TRBD1	TRBJ1-4	TRBV29-1	TGCAGCGCCGACTTGGGACAGGGAACCGAAAAACTGTTTTTT	CSADLGQGTEKLFF
NA	NA	TRBJ2-1	TRBV9	TGTGCCAGCAGCGTCGATCGGAGGGGCACCTCCTACAATGAGCAGTTCTTC	CASSVDRRGTSYNEQFF
NA	TRBD1	TRBJ1-5	TRBV6-5	TGTGCCAGCAGCCAGGGGGAGGCCAATCAGCCCCAGCATTTT	CASSQGEANQPQHF
NA	TRBD1	TRBJ1-5	TRBV2	TGTGCCAGCAGCGAGACAGGGGGCCATCAGCCCCAGCATTTT	CASSETGGHQPQHF
NA	TRBD1	TRBJ1-1	TRBV10-1	TGCGCCAGCAGTGAGTATGGCAGGGGGCGGACTGAAGCTTTCTTT	CASSEYGRGRTEAFF
NA	NA	TRBJ1-5	TRBV28	TGTGCCAGCAGTACGACCCAGGGGAATCAGCCCCAGCATTTT	CASSTTQGNQPQHF
NA	NA	TRBJ2-7	TRBV18	TGTGCCAGCTCAGCGACTCGGGACTTAGGCTACGAGCAGTACTTC	CASSATRDLGYEQYF
few	NA	TRBJ2-7	TRBV29-1	TGCAGCGTTGAGGCGGAAAACTCCTACGAGCAGTACTTC	CSVEAENSYEQYF
NA	TRBD1	TRBJ1-3	TRBV28	TGTGCCAGCATACAGGGGAGCTCTGGAAACACCATATATTTT	CASIQGSSGNTIYF
NA	NA	TRBJ2-3	TRBV30	TGTGCCTGGGGGGCTTCAGGAAGCACAGATACGCAGTATTTT	CAWGASGSTDTQYF
NA	TRBD1	TRBJ1-4	TRBV5-1	TGCGCCAGCAGCTTATCAGGGGGCGATGAAAAACTGTTTTTT	CASSLSGGDEKLFF
NA	NA	TRBJ1-6	TRBV19	TGTGCCAGTAGTAAGGAGGGACTCCTGGGGAATTCACCCCTCCACTTT	CASSKEGLLGNSPLHF
NA	TRBD2	TRBJ2-3	TRBV30	TGTGCCTGGAGTACGGGGGGGGGCCCAGATACGCAGTATTTT	CAWSTGGGPDTQYF
NA	TRBD1	TRBJ1-2	TRBV2	TGTGCCAGCAGCCGGGGACAGGGGTCCCAAGGCTACACCTTC	CASSRGQGSQGYTF
NA	TRBD1	TRBJ1-6	TRBV4-3	TGCGCCAGCAGCCCCTCCCCCCCAGGGGGAGCACTTAATTCACCCCTCCACTTT	CASSPSPPGGALNSPLHF
NA	TRBD1	TRBJ1-1	TRBV10-2	TGCGCCAGTGGGACAGGACTGAACACTGAAGCTTTCTTT	CASGTGLNTEAFF
NA	TRBD1	TRBJ1-2	TRBV2	TGTGCCAGCAGCGCACAGGGGGCGTCTAACTATGGCTACACCTTC	CASSAQGASNYGYTF
NA	NA	TRBJ1-5	TRBV10-2	TGCGCCAGCAGTGAGTACTCGACTGGTGCTTACAATCAGCCCCAGCATTTT	CASSEYSTGAYNQPQHF
once	NA	TRBJ1-1	TRBV7-6	TGTGCCAGCAGCCAGGATTATAGGGAGGTCGCTGAAGCTTTCTTT	CASSQDYREVAEAFF
NA	NA	TRBJ1-1	TRBV5-1	TGCGCCAGCAGCTTGTCGGGACACAACACTGAAGCTTTCTTT	CASSLSGHNTEAFF
NA	TRBD2	TRBJ2-3	TRBV5-8	TGTGCCAGCAACAAACCATTGACTAGCGGGTTAGAGGATACGCAGTATTTT	CASNKPLTSGLEDTQYF
NA	NA	TRBJ1-1	TRBV5-4	TGTGCCAGCACCAACCCGGGTACGAACACTGAAGCTTTCTTT	CASTNPGTNTEAFF
NA	TRBD2	TRBJ2-5	TRBV10-2	TGCGCCAGCAGCCGGTTAGCGGGAGGGATATCCCAAGAGACCCAGTACTTC	CASSRLAGGISQETQYF
NA	NA	TRBJ2-3	TRBV29-1	TGCAGCGTTGTTCTAAGCACAGATACGCAGTATTTT	CSVVLSTDTQYF